Below are 25 T cell receptor beta chains sequenced from a single sample in a study of T cells in Graves' hyperthyroidism and ophthalmopathy. The investigators amplified TCR beta CDR3 regions from RNA transcripts. First-round RT-PCR of the TCR CDR3 relied on the HTBI primer set. One entry per CDR3 protein, called by TCRdb with MiXCR from the multiplex PCR reads. The profile covers approximately 400,000 distinct CDR3 sequences, with roughly 25% appearing a single time and roughly 70% taken by the ten largest. Material for sequencing was blood. These receptors came from a man aged 50 to 60 with Graves' hyperthyroidism.

This chain uses TRBV10-3 with TRBJ2-1, with D possibly being TRBD2 (6 bases). This CDR3 contains 13 residues. Trimming shortened V by 6 bases and J by 10 bases, and 16 bases separated the two germline ends. The V gene's germline CDR1 is ENHRY and CDR2 SYGVKD. The CDR3 DNA is TGTGCCATCAGGGGACTTGGAGCGGGCGAGCAGTTCTTC. Protein sequence: CAIRGLGAGEQFF.

This rearrangement joins TRBV28 to TRBJ2-7; 8 bases line up with TRBD2. With V trimmed by 4 bases and J by 6 bases, 11 bases remained unmatched. The CDR3 consists of 15 residues. The V gene's germline CDR1 is MDHEN and CDR2 SYDVKM. For the CDR3, the DNA is TGTGCCAGCAGTTCTGTCGGGCGGGAGGATCTCGAGCAGTACTTC. Its protein product is CASSSVGREDLEQYF.

The gene calls are TRBV6-1 and TRBJ2-3; TRBD1 agrees at 7 bases. CDR3 length: 15 amino acids. The V gene end was trimmed by 11 bases and the J gene end by 1 base; junction bases not matched to a gene: 12. From germline, CDR1 is MNHNS and CDR2 SASEGT. DNA for the CDR3: TGTGCCGGACAGAGCCGGGACAGAGGCACAGATACGCAGTATTTT. Protein: CAGQSRDRGTDTQYF.

In this sample, this clonotype turned up many times. This chain uses TRBV6-1 with TRBJ2-3; D possibly matches TRBD1 or TRBD2 (5 bases each). V dropped 8 bases and J dropped 1 base, with 13 bases sitting between them. Germline values: CDR1 MNHNS, CDR2 SASEGT. The CDR3 contains 14 residues. The CDR3 loop reads CASQRSTGTDTQYF. The CDR3 DNA is TGTGCCAGCCAGCGGTCGACAGGCACAGATACGCAGTATTTT.

The chain links TRBV5-1 to TRBJ2-3; D is unclear. V shed 2 bases and J shed 2 bases, with 9 bases lying between them. Germline lookup yields CDR1 SGHRS and CDR2 YFSETQ. The CDR3 is 14 amino acids. In DNA form, the CDR3 reads TGCGCCAGCAGCTTCAAAAACCCCACAGATACGCAGTATTTT. It specifies CASSFKNPTDTQYF.

The chain joins TRBV6-1 to TRBJ2-3, with D perhaps matching TRBD1 (5 bases). Germline V gene sequence: CDR1 MNHNS, CDR2 SASEGT. V lost 0 bases, J lost 11 bases, and 24 bases lay in between. The CDR3 sequence is 17 residues long. CDR3 coding DNA: TGTGCCAGCAGTGAAGCGCAGGGAAATAGCTCCCCATACGGGCAGTATTTT. This gives the protein CASSEAQGNSSPYGQYF.

This clonotype was seen repeatedly, ten times or more. The V and J genes are TRBV15 and TRBJ2-1; D not resolved. V was cut by 0 bases and J by 4 bases, with 13 bases left in between. The CDR3 spans 16 residues. The germline gives CDR1 LNHNV, CDR2 YYDKDF (reference sequence). The CDR3 bases are TGTGCCACCAGCAGAGAGGGGTCCCTCCCATACAATGAGCAGTTCTTC. Protein: CATSREGSLPYNEQFF.

This clonotype came up a few times. The CDR3 loop reads CASSAPRGGLYEQYF. The CDR3 bases are TGTGCCAGCAGCGCCCCTCGCGGGGGGCTCTACGAGCAGTACTTC. V is TRBV7-2 and J is TRBJ2-7; 8 bases fit TRBD2. Germline CDR1 SGHTA, CDR2 FQGNSA. V lost 5 bases to trimming and J lost 3 bases; unmatched junction nucleotides: 9. The CDR3 extends over 15 amino acids.

J is TRBJ1-2 and V is TRBV29-1; TRBD1 matches 12 bases. CDR1 is SQVTM and CDR2 is ANQGSEA in the germline V gene. V lost 1 base to trimming and J lost 5 bases; unmatched junction nucleotides: 8. CDR3 length equals 16 residues. The CDR3 protein is CSVEAQGQGASYGYTF. Written as DNA, the CDR3 is TGCAGCGTTGAAGCCCAGGGACAGGGGGCATCGTATGGCTACACCTTC.

In this sample, this clonotype turned up a few times. This rearrangement joins TRBV6-1 to TRBJ1-4, with D unresolved. The CDR3 contains 14 residues. V was shortened by 4 bases and J by 7 bases, with 13 bases between the two germline ends. Germline V gene lookup returns CDR1 MNHNS and CDR2 SASEGT. This CDR3 reads CASSGGGSSEKLFF. The CDR3 DNA is TGTGCCAGCAGTGGTGGAGGGAGTAGTGAAAAACTGTTTTTT.

This clonotype turned up a few times. The chain has TRBV28 and TRBJ2-3; D not resolved. The germline gives CDR1 MDHEN, CDR2 SYDVKM. Deletions cut 10 bases from V and 2 bases from J, with 13 bases between. The CDR3 contains 13 residues. CDR3 bases: TGTGCCATCCTAGATCCAAACACAGATACGCAGTATTTT. Protein: CAILDPNTDTQYF.

This clonotype was recorded a few times. The V call is TRBV20-1, the J call TRBJ2-3; D remains ambiguous. Germline values: CDR1 DFQATT, CDR2 SNEGSKA (reference sequence). Trimming removed 2 bases at V and 2 bases at J, with 11 bases between. This CDR3 contains 14 residues. The CDR3 reads CSARRAYDTDTQYF. The CDR3 nucleotides read TGCAGTGCTAGACGGGCTTACGACACAGATACGCAGTATTTT.

This clonotype has a count of ten or more. This chain uses TRBV27 with TRBJ2-7; 13 bases agree with TRBD2. This CDR3 comprises 15 residues. J lost 5 bases, V lost 5 bases, and 6 bases had no gene match. The V gene's germline CDR1 is MNHEY and CDR2 SMNVEV (reference sequence). Written as DNA, the CDR3 is TGTGCCAGCAGTCCGGGACTAGCGGGATGGGACGAGCAGTACTTC. Amino acid sequence: CASSPGLAGWDEQYF.

V usage is TRBV28 and J usage is TRBJ2-3; TRBD2 matches 9 bases. Germline trimming cut 6 bases from V and 2 bases from J; bases unmatched to any gene: 12. This CDR3 is 17 amino acids long. Germline V gene data show CDR1 as MDHEN and CDR2 as SYDVKM. The chain's CDR3 is CASSRKPGLANTDTQYF. CDR3 sequence (DNA): TGTGCCAGCAGCCGTAAACCGGGACTAGCCAACACAGATACGCAGTATTTT.

Many counts were recorded for this clonotype. Here the CDR3 reads CSVAPGTGSYNEQFF. CDR3 nucleotide sequence: TGCAGCGTCGCGCCTGGGACAGGGTCCTACAATGAGCAGTTCTTC. V gene TRBV29-1 combines with J gene TRBJ2-1; TRBD1 aligns across 9 bases. The CDR3 spans 15 residues. CDR1 is SQVTM, CDR2 ANQGSEA, per germline. Trimming removed 6 bases from V and 1 base from J; junction bases left unmatched: 7.

The V gene is TRBV3-1, the J gene TRBJ2-2; D is possibly TRBD2 (5 bases). Germline assignment: CDR1 LGHDT and CDR2 YNNKEL (reference sequence). V was pared by 3 bases and J by 6 bases, with 11 bases between. CDR3 length equals 14 residues. The CDR3 loop is CASSQLGRAGELFF. DNA for the CDR3: TGTGCCAGCAGCCAGCTCGGGCGGGCCGGGGAGCTGTTTTTT.

The CDR3 nucleotides are TGTGCCAGCACCCCCCTTGCGGCGGAGACCCAGTACTTC. It encodes CASTPLAAETQYF. The rearrangement joins TRBV11-1 to TRBJ2-5; D is unclear. Trimming took 7 bases from V and 5 from J, leaving 14 bases between them. CDR3 length: 13 residues. From germline, CDR1 is SGHAT and CDR2 FQDESV (reference sequence). The whole variable domain, remainder taken from reference TRBV11-1 and TRBJ2-5, is EAEVAQSPRYKITEKSQAVAFWCDPISGHATLYWYRQILGQGPELLVQFQDESVVDDSQLPKDRFSAERLKGVDSTLKIQPAELGDSAMYLCASTPLAAETQYFGPGTRLLVL.

There are a few counts of this clonotype. V usage is TRBV20-1 and J usage is TRBJ2-7; D is uncertain. The CDR3 length is 13 residues. The germline gives CDR1 DFQATT, CDR2 SNEGSKA (reference sequence). The germline V and J ends were trimmed by 6 bases and 3 bases, with 15 bases remaining between them. Here the CDR3 DNA reads TGCAGTGCCACTCGGGCCCCGAGCTACGAGCAGTACTTC. Its protein is CSATRAPSYEQYF.

This chain uses TRBV5-1 with TRBJ2-7; no clear D gene. The CDR3 is made up of 15 amino acids. V was shortened by 0 bases and J by 6 bases, with 16 bases between the two germline ends. Germline CDR1 and CDR2: SGHRS and YFSETQ. The CDR3 nucleotides are TGCGCCAGCAGCTTGGATCCGCCAGGCCCTCTCGAGCAGTACTTC. It yields the protein CASSLDPPGPLEQYF. Variable domain in full (rest from reference TRBV5-1 and TRBJ2-7): KAGVTQTPRYLIKTRGQQVTLSCSPISGHRSVSWYQQTPGQGLQFLFEYFSETQRNKGNFPGRFSGRQFSNSRSEMNVSTLELGDSALYLCASSLDPPGPLEQYFGPGTRLTVT.

This clonotype was found many times. V gene TRBV29-1 combines with J gene TRBJ1-2; no firm D call. The CDR3 consists of 13 residues. Germline V gene sequence: CDR1 SQVTM, CDR2 ANQGSEA. Deletions cut 7 bases from V and 4 bases from J, with 16 bases between. The CDR3 coding sequence is TGCAGCGGGGAGACCGAACGGGGCTATGGCTACACCTTC. Its translation: CSGETERGYGYTF.

This clonotype was counted at least ten times. The chain is built from TRBV27 and TRBJ2-7; 14 bases map to TRBD2. The germline gives CDR1 MNHEY, CDR2 SMNVEV (reference sequence). This CDR3 has 14 residues. V trimming: 10 bases; J trimming: 3 bases; junction bases outside the gene matches: 5. In DNA form, the CDR3 reads TGTGCCACCCGAGGACTAGCGGGAGGCTACGAGCAGTACTTC. It codes for CATRGLAGGYEQYF.

This clonotype has a handful of counts. The chain uses TRBV20-1 and TRBJ1-2; 9 positions match TRBD1. CDR1 DFQATT and CDR2 SNEGSKA come from the germline V gene (reference sequence). The CDR3 is 12 amino acids. V shed 4 bases and J 7 bases; nucleotides not matched to a gene: 4. DNA of the CDR3: TGCAGTGCTACGGACAGGGGTGGTGGCTACACCTTC. It is translated as CSATDRGGGYTF.

The chain employs TRBV5-5 and TRBJ2-1; no definite D call. With the DNA end fitting TRBJ2-7 better, the J assignment may be wrong. This CDR3 contains 16 residues. In germline, CDR1 is SGHKS, CDR2 YYEKEE (reference sequence). The CDR3 loop is CASSLEERFSYNEQYF. The CDR3, as DNA: TGTGCCAGCAGCTTGGAGGAGCGTTTCTCCTACAATGAGCAGTACTTC.

A few counts support this clonotype. The genes are TRBV6-6 and TRBJ2-7, with TRBD1 matching over 7 bases. V lost 1 base, J lost 2 bases, and 2 bases stayed unmatched. CDR3 length: 14 residues. The V gene's germline CDR1 is MNHNY and CDR2 SVGAGI (reference sequence). Here the CDR3 DNA reads TGTGCCAGCAGTTACTGGGACAGACCCTACGAGCAGTACTTC. It specifies CASSYWDRPYEQYF.

The chain is built from TRBV29-1 and TRBJ1-2; D unresolved. CDR3 size: 14 residues. From germline, CDR1 is SQVTM and CDR2 ANQGSEA. V was shortened by 6 bases and J by 4 bases, with 18 bases between the two germline ends. CDR3 loop: CSVRTPRGIYGYTF. The CDR3 DNA reads as TGCAGCGTCCGGACCCCGCGGGGAATCTATGGCTACACCTTC.